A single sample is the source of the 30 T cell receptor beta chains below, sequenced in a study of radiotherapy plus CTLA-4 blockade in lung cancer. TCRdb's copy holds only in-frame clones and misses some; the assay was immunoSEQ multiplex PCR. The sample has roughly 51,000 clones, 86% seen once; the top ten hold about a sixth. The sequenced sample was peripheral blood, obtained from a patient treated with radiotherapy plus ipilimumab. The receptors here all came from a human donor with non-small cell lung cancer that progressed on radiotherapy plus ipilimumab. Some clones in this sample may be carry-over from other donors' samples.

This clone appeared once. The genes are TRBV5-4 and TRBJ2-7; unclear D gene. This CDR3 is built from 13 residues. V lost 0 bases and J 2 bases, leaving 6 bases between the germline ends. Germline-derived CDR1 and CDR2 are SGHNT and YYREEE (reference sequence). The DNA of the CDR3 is TGTGCCAGCAGCTTGGACAGTACCTACGAGCAGTACTTC. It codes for CASSLDSTYEQYF.

DNA for the CDR3: TGTGCCAGCAGTACAGGGGTCGATGAGCAGTTCTTC. It encodes CASSTGVDEQFF. The gene calls are TRBV6-6 and TRBJ2-1, with TRBD1 identical over 7 bases. The germline V gene encodes CDR1 MNHNY and CDR2 SVGAGI (reference sequence). The CDR3 loop spans 12 amino acids. V lost 5 bases and J lost 8; bases outside the gene matches: 3.

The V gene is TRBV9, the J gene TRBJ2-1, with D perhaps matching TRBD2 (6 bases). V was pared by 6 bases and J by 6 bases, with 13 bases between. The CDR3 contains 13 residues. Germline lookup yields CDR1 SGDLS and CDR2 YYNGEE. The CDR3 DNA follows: TGTGCCAGCACCGGAGGGTCGGGCAATGAGCAGTTCTTC. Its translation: CASTGGSGNEQFF.

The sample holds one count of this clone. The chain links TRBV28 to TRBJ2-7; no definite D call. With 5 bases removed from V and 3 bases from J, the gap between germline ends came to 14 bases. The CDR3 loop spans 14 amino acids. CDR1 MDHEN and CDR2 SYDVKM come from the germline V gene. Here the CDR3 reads CASSDSHDGYEQYF. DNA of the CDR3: TGTGCCAGCAGTGACTCCCACGACGGCTACGAGCAGTACTTC.

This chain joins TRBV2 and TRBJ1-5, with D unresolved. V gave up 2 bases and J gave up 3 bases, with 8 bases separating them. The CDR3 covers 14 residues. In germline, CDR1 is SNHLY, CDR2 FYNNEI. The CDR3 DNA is TGTGCCAGCAGTGAATGGGCCGACAATCAGCCCCAGCATTTT. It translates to CASSEWADNQPQHF.

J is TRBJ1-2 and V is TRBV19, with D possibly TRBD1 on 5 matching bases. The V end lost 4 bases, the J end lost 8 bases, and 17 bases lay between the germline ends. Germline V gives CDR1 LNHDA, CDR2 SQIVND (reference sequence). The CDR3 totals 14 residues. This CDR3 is CASSNLRVSEGYTF. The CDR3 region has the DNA TGTGCCAGTAGTAACCTCAGGGTATCCGAGGGCTACACCTTC. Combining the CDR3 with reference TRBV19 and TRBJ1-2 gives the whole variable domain DGGITQSPKYLFRKEGQNVTLSCEQNLNHDAMYWYRQDPGQGLRLIYYSQIVNDFQKGDIAEGYSVSREKKESFPLTVTSAQKNPTAFYLCASSNLRVSEGYTFGSGTRLTVV.

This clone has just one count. CDR3 residues: CASSWRLANTGELFF. CDR3 coding DNA: TGTGCCAGCAGTTGGAGACTAGCGAACACCGGGGAGCTGTTTTTT. This chain links TRBV27 with TRBJ2-2, with D possibly matching TRBD2 (6 bases). Looked up from germline, CDR1 is MNHEY and CDR2 is SMNVEV (reference sequence). The V end was cut by 4 bases, the J end by 0 bases, with 9 bases between. There are 15 residues in the CDR3.

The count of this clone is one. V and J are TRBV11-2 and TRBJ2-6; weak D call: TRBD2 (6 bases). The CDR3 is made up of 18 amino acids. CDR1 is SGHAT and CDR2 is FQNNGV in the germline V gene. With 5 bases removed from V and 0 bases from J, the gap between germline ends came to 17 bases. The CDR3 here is CASSPPGTFSSGANVLTF. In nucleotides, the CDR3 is TGTGCCAGCAGCCCCCCTGGGACTTTTAGCTCTGGGGCCAACGTCCTGACTTTC.

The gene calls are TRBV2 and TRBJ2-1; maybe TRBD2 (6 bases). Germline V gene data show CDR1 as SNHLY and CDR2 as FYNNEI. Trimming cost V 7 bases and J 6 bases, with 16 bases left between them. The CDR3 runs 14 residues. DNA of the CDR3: TGTGCCAGCAAGAAGGGAGGAAAGGGCAATGAGCAGTTCTTC. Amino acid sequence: CASKKGGKGNEQFF. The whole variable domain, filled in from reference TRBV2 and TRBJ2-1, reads EPEVTQTPSHQVTQMGQEVILRCVPISNHLYFYWYRQILGQKVEFLVSFYNNEISEKSEIFDDQFSVERPDGSNFTLKIRSTKLEDSAMYFCASKKGGKGNEQFFGPGTRLTVL.

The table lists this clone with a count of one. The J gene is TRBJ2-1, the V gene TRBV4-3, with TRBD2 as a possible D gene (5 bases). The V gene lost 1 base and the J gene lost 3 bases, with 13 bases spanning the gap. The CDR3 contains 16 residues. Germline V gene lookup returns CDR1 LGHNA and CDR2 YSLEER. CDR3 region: CASSQGPAGGYNEQFF. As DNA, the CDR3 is TGCGCCAGCAGCCAAGGGCCCGCCGGAGGCTACAATGAGCAGTTCTTC.

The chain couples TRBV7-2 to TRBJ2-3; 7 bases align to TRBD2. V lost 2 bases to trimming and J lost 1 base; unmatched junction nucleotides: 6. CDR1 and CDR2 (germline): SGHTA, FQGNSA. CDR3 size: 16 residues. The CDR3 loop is CASSLIAGPRTDTQYF. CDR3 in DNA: TGTGCCAGCAGCTTAATAGCGGGTCCCCGCACAGATACGCAGTATTTT.

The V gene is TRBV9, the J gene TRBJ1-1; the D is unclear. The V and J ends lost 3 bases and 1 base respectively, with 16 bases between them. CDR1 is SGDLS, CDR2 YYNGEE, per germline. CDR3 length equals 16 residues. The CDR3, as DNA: TGTGCCAGCAGCGCCGACGGGGTCAGGAAGAACACTGAAGCTTTCTTT. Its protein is CASSADGVRKNTEAFF. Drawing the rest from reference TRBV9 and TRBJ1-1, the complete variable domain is DSGVTQTPKHLITATGQRVTLRCSPRSGDLSVYWYQQSLDQGLQFLIQYYNGEERAKGNILERFSAQQFPDLHSELNLSSLELGDSALYFCASSADGVRKNTEAFFGQGTRLTVV.

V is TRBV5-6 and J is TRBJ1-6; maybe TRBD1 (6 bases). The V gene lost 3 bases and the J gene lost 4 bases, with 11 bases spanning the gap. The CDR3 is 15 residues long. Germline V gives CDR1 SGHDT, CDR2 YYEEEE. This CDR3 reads CASSYGTSYNSPLHF. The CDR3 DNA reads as TGTGCCAGCAGCTACGGGACATCGTATAATTCACCCCTCCACTTT.

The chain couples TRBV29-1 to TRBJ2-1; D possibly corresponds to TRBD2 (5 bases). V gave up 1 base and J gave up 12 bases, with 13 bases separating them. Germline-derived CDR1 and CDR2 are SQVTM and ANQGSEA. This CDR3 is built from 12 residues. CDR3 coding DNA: TGCAGCGTTGAAGGCACCGGGATGGGGCAGTTCTTC. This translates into CSVEGTGMGQFF.

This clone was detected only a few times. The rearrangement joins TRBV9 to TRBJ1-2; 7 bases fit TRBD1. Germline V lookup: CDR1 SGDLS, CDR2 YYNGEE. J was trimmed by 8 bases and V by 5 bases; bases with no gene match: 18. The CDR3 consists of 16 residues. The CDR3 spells CASRPGQRESPMGYTF. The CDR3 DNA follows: TGTGCCAGCAGACCGGGACAGCGAGAGTCCCCTATGGGCTACACCTTC.

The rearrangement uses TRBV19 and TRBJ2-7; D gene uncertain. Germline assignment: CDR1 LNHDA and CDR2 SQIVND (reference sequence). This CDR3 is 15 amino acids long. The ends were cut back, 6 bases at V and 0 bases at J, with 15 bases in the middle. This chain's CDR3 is CASRVAPVLSYEQYF. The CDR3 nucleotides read TGTGCCAGTAGAGTTGCCCCGGTTCTCTCCTACGAGCAGTACTTC.

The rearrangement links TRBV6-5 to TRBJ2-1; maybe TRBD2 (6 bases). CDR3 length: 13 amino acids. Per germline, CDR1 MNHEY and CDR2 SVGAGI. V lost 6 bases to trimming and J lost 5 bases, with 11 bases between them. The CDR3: CASSSTSNNEQFF. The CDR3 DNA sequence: TGTGCCAGCAGCTCGACTAGTAACAATGAGCAGTTCTTC.

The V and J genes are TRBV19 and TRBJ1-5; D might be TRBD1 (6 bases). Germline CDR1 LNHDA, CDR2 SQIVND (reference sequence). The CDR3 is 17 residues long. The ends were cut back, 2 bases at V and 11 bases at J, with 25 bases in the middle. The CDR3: CASSISLGQSPYPSQHF. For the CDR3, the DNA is TGTGCCAGTAGTATATCCTTGGGACAATCCCCTTACCCTTCCCAGCATTTT.

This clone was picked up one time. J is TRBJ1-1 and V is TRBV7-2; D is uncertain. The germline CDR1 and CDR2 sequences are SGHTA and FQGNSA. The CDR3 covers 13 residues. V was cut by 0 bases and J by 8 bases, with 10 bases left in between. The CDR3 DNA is TGTGCCAGCAGCTTAGCTCGTGGCGGGGAAGCTTTCTTT. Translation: CASSLARGGEAFF.

CDR3 amino acids: CASSATSGSSYNEQFF. In DNA, the CDR3 is TGTGCCAGCAGTGCGACTAGCGGGAGCTCCTACAATGAGCAGTTCTTC. This sequence joins TRBV2 and TRBJ2-1, with 12 bases fitting TRBD2. V shed 4 bases, J shed 0 bases, and the junction held 1 base outside the gene matches. Germline-derived CDR1 and CDR2 are SNHLY and FYNNEI. CDR3 length: 16 amino acids.

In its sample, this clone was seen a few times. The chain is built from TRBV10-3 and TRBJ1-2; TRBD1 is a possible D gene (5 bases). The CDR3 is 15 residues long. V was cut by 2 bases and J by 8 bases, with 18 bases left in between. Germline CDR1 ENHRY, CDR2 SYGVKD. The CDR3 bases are TGTGCCATCAGTGAGACTCAGAGGGGACTCTCCGGCTACACCTTC. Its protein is CAISETQRGLSGYTF.

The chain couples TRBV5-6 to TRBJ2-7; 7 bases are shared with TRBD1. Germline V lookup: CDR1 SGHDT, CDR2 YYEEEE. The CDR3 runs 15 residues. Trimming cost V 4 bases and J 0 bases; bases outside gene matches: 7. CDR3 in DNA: TGTGCCAGCAGCAAAACAGGGGTCACCTCCTACGAGCAGTACTTC. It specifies CASSKTGVTSYEQYF. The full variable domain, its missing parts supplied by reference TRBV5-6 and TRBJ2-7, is DAGVTQSPTHLIKTRGQQVTLRCSPKSGHDTVSWYQQALGQGPQFIFQYYEEEERQRGNFPDRFSGHQFPNYSSELNVNALLLGDSALYLCASSKTGVTSYEQYFGPGTRLTVT.

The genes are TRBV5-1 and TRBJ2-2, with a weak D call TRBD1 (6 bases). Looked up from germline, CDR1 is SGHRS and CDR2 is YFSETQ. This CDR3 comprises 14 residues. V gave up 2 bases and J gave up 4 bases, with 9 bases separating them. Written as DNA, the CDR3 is TGCGCCAGCAGCTTCTGGGGGCCCACCGGGGAGCTGTTTTTT. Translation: CASSFWGPTGELFF.

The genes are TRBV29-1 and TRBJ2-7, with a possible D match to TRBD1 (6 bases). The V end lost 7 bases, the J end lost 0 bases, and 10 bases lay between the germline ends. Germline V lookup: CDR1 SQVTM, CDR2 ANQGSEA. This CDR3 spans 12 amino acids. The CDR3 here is CSARTVSYEQYF. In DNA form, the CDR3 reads TGCAGCGCTAGGACAGTCTCCTACGAGCAGTACTTC.

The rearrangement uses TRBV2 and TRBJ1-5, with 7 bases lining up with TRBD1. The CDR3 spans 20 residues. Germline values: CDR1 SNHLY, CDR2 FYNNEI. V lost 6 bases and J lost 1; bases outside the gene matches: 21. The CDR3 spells CASSLLPGQTSEGSNQPQHF. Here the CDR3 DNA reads TGTGCCAGCAGCCTCCTGCCGGGACAGACATCGGAGGGGAGCAATCAGCCCCAGCATTTT.

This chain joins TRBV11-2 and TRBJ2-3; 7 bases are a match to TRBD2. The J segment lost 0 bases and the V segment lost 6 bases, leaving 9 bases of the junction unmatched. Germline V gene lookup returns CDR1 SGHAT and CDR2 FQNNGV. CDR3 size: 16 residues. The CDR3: CASRQGLEVSTDTQYF. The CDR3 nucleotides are TGTGCCAGCAGACAAGGACTAGAGGTTAGCACAGATACGCAGTATTTT.

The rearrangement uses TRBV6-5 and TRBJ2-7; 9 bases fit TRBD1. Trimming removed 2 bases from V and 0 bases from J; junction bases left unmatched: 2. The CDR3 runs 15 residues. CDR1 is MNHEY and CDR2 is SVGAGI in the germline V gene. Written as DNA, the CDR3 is TGTGCCAGCAGTTACGGGACAGGGAGCTCCTACGAGCAGTACTTC. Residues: CASSYGTGSSYEQYF.

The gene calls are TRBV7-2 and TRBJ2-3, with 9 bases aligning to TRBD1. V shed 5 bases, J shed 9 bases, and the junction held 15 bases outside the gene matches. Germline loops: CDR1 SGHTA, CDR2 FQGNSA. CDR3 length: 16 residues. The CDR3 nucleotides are TGTGCCAGCAGCAGGGACGGACAGGGGAGCGGGTCGACGCAGTATTTT. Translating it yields CASSRDGQGSGSTQYF.

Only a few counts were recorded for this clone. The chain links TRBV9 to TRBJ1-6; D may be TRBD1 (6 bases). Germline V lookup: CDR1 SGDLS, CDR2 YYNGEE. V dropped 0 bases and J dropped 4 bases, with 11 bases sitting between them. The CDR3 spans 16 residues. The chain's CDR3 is CASSVGGQPYNSPLHF. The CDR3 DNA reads TGTGCCAGCAGCGTAGGAGGACAGCCTTATAATTCACCCCTCCACTTT.

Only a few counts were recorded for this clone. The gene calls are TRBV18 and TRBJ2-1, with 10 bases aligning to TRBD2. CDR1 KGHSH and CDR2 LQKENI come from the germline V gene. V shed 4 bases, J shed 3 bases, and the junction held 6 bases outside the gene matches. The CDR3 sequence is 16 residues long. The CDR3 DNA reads TGTGCCAGCTCACAAGTCCCTAGCGGGGGCTACAATGAGCAGTTCTTC. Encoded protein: CASSQVPSGGYNEQFF.